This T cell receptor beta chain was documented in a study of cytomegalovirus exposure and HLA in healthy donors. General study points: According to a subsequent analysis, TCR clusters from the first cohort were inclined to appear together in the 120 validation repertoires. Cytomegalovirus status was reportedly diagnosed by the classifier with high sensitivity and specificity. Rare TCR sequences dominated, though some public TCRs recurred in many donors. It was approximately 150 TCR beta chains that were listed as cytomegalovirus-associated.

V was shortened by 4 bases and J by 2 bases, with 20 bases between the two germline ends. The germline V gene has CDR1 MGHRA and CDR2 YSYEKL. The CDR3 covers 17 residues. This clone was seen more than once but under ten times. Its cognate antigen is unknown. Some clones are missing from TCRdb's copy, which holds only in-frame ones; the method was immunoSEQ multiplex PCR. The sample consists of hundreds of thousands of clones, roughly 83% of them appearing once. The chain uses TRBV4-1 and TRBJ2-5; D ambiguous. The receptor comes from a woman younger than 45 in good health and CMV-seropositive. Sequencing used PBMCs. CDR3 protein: CASSPRWQTILQETQYF. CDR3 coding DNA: TGCGCCAGCAGCCCTCGGTGGCAGACAATTCTTCAAGAGACCCAGTACTTC.